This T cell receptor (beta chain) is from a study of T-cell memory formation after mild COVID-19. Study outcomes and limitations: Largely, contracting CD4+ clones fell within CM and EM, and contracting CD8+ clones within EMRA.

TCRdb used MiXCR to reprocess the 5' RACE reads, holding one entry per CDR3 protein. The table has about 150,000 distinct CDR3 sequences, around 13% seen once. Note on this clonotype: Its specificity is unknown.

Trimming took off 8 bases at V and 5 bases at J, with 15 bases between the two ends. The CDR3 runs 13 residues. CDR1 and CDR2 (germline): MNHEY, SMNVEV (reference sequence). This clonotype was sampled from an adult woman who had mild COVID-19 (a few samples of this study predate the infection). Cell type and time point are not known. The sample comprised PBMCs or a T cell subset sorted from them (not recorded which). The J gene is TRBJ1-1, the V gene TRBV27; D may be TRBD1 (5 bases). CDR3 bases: TGTGCCAGCTCCCGGGGCGCAAGAACTGAAGCTTTCTTT. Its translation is CASSRGARTEAFF.